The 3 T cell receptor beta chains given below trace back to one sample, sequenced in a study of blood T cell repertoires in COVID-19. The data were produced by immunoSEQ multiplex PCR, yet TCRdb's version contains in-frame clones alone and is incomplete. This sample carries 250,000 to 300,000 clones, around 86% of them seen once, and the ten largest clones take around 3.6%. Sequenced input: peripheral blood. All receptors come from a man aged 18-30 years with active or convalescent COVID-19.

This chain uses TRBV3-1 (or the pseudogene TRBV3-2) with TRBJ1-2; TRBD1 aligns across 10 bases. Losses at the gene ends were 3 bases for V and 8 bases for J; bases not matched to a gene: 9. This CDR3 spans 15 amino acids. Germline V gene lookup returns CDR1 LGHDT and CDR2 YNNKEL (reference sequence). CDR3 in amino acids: CASSHQPGQGLGYTF. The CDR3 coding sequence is TGTGCCAGCAGCCACCAACCGGGACAGGGGTTAGGCTACACCTTC.

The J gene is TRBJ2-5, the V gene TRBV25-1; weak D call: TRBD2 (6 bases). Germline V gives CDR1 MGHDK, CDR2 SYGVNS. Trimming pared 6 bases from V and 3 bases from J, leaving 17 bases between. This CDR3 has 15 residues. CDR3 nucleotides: TGTGCCAGCAGCCCTGCGGGACGGACCAAAGAGACCCAGTACTTC. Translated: CASSPAGRTKETQYF.

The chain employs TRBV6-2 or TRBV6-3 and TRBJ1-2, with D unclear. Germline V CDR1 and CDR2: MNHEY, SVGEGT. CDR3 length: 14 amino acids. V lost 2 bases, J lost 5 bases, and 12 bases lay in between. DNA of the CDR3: TGTGCCAGCAGTTACGTGGGCAGAATGTATGGCTACACCTTC. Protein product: CASSYVGRMYGYTF.